This TCR beta chain was recovered during a study of cytomegalovirus exposure and HLA in healthy donors. Germline V gives CDR1 MGHRA, CDR2 YSYEKL. CDR3 length equals 16 residues. V dropped 5 bases and J dropped 3; count of bases not matched to a gene: 7. This clone appeared a single time. PCR involved 60 Vbeta and 13 Jbeta primers. Assay used: immunoSEQ multiplex PCR; TCRdb lists only in-frame clones, some missing. The repertoire has about 64,000 clones, approximately 60% of them found once; the top ten carry around 2.7%. The sequenced sample was PBMCs. The TCR sequence derives from a woman in her fifties or sixties in good health and CMV-seronegative. This chain joins TRBV4-1 and TRBJ2-5; the match to TRBD2 covers 12 bases. CDR3 protein: CASSYGTSGRKETQYF. Here the CDR3 DNA reads TGCGCCAGCAGCTACGGGACTAGCGGGCGAAAAGAGACCCAGTACTTC.